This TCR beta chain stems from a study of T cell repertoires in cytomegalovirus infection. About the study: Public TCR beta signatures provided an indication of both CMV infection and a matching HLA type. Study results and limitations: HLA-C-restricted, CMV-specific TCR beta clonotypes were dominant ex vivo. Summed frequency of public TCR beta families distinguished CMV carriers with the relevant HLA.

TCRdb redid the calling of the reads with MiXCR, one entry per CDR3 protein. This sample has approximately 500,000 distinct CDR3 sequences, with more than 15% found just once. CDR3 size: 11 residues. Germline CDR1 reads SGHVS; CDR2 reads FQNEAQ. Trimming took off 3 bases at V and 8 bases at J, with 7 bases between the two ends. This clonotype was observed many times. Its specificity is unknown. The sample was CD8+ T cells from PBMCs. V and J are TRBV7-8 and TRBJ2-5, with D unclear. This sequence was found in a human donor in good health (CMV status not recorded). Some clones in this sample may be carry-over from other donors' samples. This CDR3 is CASSFLETQYF. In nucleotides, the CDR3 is TGTGCCAGCAGCTTCTTGGAAACCCAGTACTTC. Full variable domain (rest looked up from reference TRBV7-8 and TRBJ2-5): GAGVSQSPRYKVAKRGQDVALRCDPISGHVSLFWYQQALGQGPEFLTYFQNEAQLDKSGLPSDRFFAERPEGSVSTLKIQRTQQEDSAVYLCASSFLETQYFGPGTRLLVL.